This TCR beta chain was documented in a study of T cells in localized non-small cell lung cancer. The study's findings and limits: Only one tumor region was sequenced, so heterogeneity remains possible. Density of T cells in blood, when higher, went with longer overall survival. Across samples, adjacent lung featured a median roughly 50 of the top 100 tumor clones. Uninvolved neighboring lung showed the greatest T cell clonality, exceeding tumor.

Data came from immunoSEQ multiplex PCR; TCRdb stores just in-frame clones and leaves some out. The table records over 70,000 clones, around 90% of them present only once. CDR1 is KGHSH and CDR2 is LQKENI in the germline V gene. CDR3 size: 12 residues. Trimming removed 3 bases at V and 8 bases at J, with 10 bases between. This clone was found once. What it binds is not known. The specimen was PBMCs, collected before any cancer treatment. The chain recombines TRBV18 with TRBJ1-1, with unresolved D. The clonotype comes from a woman aged 40-69 years with stage II squamous cell lung carcinoma. The CDR3 loop reads CASSPTHGEAFF. The CDR3 nucleotides read TGTGCCAGCTCACCCACGCATGGGGAAGCTTTCTTT.